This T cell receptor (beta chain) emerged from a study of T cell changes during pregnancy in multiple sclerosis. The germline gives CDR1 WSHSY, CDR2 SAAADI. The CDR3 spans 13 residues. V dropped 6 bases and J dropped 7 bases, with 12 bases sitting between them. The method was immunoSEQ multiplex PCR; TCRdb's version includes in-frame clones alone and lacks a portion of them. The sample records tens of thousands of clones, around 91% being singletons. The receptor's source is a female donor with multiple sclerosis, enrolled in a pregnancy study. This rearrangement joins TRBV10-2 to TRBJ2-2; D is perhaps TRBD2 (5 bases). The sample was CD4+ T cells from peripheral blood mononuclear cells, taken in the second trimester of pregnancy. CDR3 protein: CASSDLAFGELFF. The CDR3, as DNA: TGCGCCAGCAGCGACCTAGCTTTCGGGGAGCTGTTTTTT.